This T cell receptor (beta chain) was documented in a study of T cells after posttransplantation cyclophosphamide. The germline V gene has CDR1 LGHNA and CDR2 YNFKEQ. The CDR3 has 16 amino acids. Trimming removed 0 bases at V and 6 bases at J, with 17 bases between. General study findings and limits: Tissue-infiltrating T cells from skin or gut overlapped little with blood T cells.

Assay used: immunoSEQ multiplex PCR; TCRdb lists only in-frame clones, some missing. The repertoire consists of approximately 15,000 clones, none detected only once. Busulfan-fludarabine conditioning, marrow transplant, and cyclophosphamide on days +3 and +4 were administered. This clone came up many times. Its antigen is currently unknown. Sample: PBMCs, taken after allogeneic stem cell transplant with posttransplant cyclophosphamide. The chain uses TRBV4-2 and TRBJ1-2; D ambiguous. This TCR was recovered from a female patient aged 25-39 years who received an allogeneic stem cell transplant from a related donor, was CMV-positive, and had no GVHD. A share of the T cells may be of graft donor origin. The CDR3 DNA sequence: TGTGCCAGCAGCCAAGATCGGCGGTCAGCCGGCGATGGCTACACCTTC. It codes for CASSQDRRSAGDGYTF.